This TCR beta chain was retrieved from a study of cytomegalovirus exposure and HLA in healthy donors. The CDR3 consists of 16 residues. Losses at the gene ends were 3 bases for V and 4 bases for J; bases not matched to a gene: 5. Germline V CDR1 and CDR2: ENHRY, SYGVKD. PCR employed 60 Vbeta and 13 Jbeta primers. Method: immunoSEQ multiplex PCR; TCRdb's copy keeps in-frame clones and lacks some. This sample has about 110,000 clones, with 76% found just once. The TCR comes from a woman between 50 and 59 years old in good health and CMV-seropositive. This chain links TRBV10-3 with TRBJ2-1; TRBD2 aligns across 11 bases. The specimen sequenced was PBMCs. CDR3 nucleotides: TGTGCCATCAGTGAAACTAGCGGGAGAGGGTACAATGAGCAGTTCTTC. Amino acids: CAISETSGRGYNEQFF.